Below, one T cell receptor (beta chain) is given with its context. This specimen belongs to a study of identifying expanded T cells in peripheral blood. Trimming took 6 bases from V and 4 from J, leaving 15 bases between them. Germline values: CDR1 MNHNS, CDR2 SASEGT. There are 14 residues in the CDR3. Some clones are missing from TCRdb's copy, which holds only in-frame ones; the method was immunoSEQ multiplex PCR. Of some 97,000 clones listed, approximately 88% are singletons. This chain uses TRBV6-1 with TRBJ1-2; possibly TRBD1 for D (6 bases). The sequence was collected from a person aged 18 to 75 in good health. The sequenced sample was blood. The CDR3 spells CASRTGAESYGYTF. In DNA form, the CDR3 reads TGTGCCAGCAGGACGGGGGCCGAGAGCTATGGCTACACCTTC.